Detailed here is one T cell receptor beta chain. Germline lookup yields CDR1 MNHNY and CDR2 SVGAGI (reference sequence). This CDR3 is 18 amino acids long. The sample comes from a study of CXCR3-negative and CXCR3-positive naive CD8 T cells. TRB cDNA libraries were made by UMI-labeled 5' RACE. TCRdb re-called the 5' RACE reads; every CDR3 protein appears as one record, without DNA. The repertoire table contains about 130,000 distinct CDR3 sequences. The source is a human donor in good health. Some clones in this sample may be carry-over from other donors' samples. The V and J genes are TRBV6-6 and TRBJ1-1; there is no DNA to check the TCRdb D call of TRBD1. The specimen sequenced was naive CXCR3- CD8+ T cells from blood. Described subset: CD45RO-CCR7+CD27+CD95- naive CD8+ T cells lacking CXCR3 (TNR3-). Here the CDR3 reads CASSYSGTGGSSDTEAFF.